The T cell receptor beta chain described here comes from a study of blood T cell repertoires in COVID-19. For the study at large: Either two negative PCRs, clearance, or symptom resolution qualified Cohort 3 donors as recovered. There were acute and convalescent COVID-19 samples, and they came from the United States, Italy and Spain.

CDR1 is GTSNPN and CDR2 is SVGIG in the germline V gene (reference sequence). The V end was cut by 1 base, the J end by 2 bases, with 7 bases between. CDR3 size: 13 residues. Cohort allocation depended upon clinical history that participants reported. Under the authors' procedure: How many nucleated cells were present was estimated from reference gene primer amplification. The assay was immunoSEQ multiplex PCR, and TCRdb's table has in-frame clones only and misses some. V and J calls plus clone size are reproduced from that table; the DNA served to infer D and trimming. The sample gives a few hundred thousand clones, roughly 86% of which show up once; roughly 1.9% is in the top ten.

The sequence came from a middle-aged man in a cohort exposed to, infected with or recovered from COVID-19 (not recorded which). Specimen: PBMCs or T cells enriched from blood (not recorded which). V and J are TRBV30 and TRBJ2-3; D is unclear. CDR3 sequence (DNA): TGTGCCTGGAGTGAGAAAGCCACAGATACGCAGTATTTT. As protein: CAWSEKATDTQYF.